This T cell receptor (beta chain) was obtained from a study of shared T cell receptors in the human thymus. The V end was cut by 6 bases, the J end by 2 bases, with 17 bases between. This CDR3 contains 16 residues. Per the germline V gene, CDR1 is MDHEN and CDR2 is SYDVKM. Sequencing used immunoSEQ multiplex PCR; TCRdb keeps in-frame clones, though not all of them. This table holds about 500,000 clones, roughly 74% found once. These sequences were also reported in another study, on human thymus T cells.

This receptor was taken from a boy in the first two years of life with a congenital heart defect. V usage is TRBV28 and J usage is TRBJ2-1; possibly TRBD2 for D (6 bases). The specimen sequenced was thymocytes. The CDR3 DNA reads TGTGCCAGCAGCCCATTCCGGGACTCGCCCTACAATGAGCAGTTCTTC. Protein product: CASSPFRDSPYNEQFF.